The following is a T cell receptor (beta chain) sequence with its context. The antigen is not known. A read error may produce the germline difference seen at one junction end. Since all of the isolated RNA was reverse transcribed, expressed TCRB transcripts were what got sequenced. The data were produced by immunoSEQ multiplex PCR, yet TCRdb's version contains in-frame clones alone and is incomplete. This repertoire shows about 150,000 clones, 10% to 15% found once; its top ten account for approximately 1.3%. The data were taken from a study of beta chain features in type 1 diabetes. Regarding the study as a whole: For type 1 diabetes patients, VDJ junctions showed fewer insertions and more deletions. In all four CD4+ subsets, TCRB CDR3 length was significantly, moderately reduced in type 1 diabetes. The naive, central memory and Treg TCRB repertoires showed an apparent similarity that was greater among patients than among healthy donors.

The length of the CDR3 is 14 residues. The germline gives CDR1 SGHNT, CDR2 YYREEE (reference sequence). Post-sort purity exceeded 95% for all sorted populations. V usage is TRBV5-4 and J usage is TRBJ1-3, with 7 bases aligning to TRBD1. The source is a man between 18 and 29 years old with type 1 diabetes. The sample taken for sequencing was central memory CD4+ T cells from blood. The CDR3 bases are TGTGCCTGCAGCGTGGGACAGTCTGGAAACACCATATATTTT. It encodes CACSVGQSGNTIYF. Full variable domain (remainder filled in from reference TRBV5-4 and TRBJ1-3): ETGVTQSPTHLIKTRGQQVTLRCSSQSGHNTVSWYQQALGQGPQFIFQYYREEENGRGNFPPRFSGLQFPNYSSELNVNALELDDSALYLCACSVGQSGNTIYFGEGSWLTVV.